The clone carrying this TCR beta chain showed up just a few times. Isolated RNA was reverse transcribed in full, so expressed TCRB transcripts were sequenced. Generated by immunoSEQ multiplex PCR, the TCRdb table keeps only in-frame clones and is missing some. The sample lists under 900,000 clones; about a sixth were seen once. This sample stems from a study of beta chain features in type 1 diabetes. The CDR3 consists of 14 residues. Germline CDR1 and CDR2: SGHVS and FQNEAQ. V lost 5 bases, J lost 4 bases, and 7 bases stayed unmatched. The TCR sequence derives from a woman aged 18-29 years in good health. V and J are TRBV7-8 and TRBJ1-2; 7 nucleotides match TRBD1. Sequenced material: naive CD4+ T cells from blood. CDR3 loop: CASSKTDRLYGYTF. The CDR3 coding sequence is TGTGCCAGCAGCAAAACGGACAGGCTCTATGGCTACACCTTC.